This paragraph covers one TCR beta chain sequence. Assay used: immunoSEQ multiplex PCR; TCRdb lists only in-frame clones, some missing. The table lists 80,000 to 95,000 clones, about 95% of them singletons, with more than 0.95% in the top ten. These data are taken from a study of T cell changes during pregnancy in multiple sclerosis. Sequenced here: peripheral blood, sampled in the second trimester of pregnancy. This receptor was obtained from a female donor with multiple sclerosis, enrolled in a pregnancy study.

The CDR3 here is CASSNRGLSYEQYF. As DNA, the CDR3 is TGTGCCAGCAGCAACAGGGGGCTCAGCTACGAGCAGTACTTC. This chain links TRBV6-5 with TRBJ2-7; TRBD1 aligns across 9 bases. Germline V gene data show CDR1 as MNHEY and CDR2 as SVGAGI. The CDR3 totals 14 residues. The V and J ends lost 6 bases and 3 bases, in that order; junction bases with no gene match: 6.